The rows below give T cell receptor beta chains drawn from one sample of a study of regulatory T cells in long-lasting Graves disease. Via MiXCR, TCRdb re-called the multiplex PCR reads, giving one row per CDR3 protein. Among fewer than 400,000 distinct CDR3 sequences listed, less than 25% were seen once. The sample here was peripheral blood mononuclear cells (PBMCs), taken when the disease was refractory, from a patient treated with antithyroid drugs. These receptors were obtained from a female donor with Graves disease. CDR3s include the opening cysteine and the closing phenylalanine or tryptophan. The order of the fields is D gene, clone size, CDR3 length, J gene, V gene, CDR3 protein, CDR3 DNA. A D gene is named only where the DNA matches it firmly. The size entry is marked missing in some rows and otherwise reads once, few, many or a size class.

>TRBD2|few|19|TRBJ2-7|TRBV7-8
CASSLTSSPSGPLTYEQYF
TGTGCCAGCAGCTTAACAAGCTCACCTAGCGGGCCCCTCACCTACGAGCAGTACTTC
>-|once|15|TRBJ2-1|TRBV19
CASSVQQGPYNEQFF
TGTGCCAGTAGTGTACAGCAGGGGCCATACAATGAGCAGTTCTTC
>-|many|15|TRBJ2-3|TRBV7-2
CASSTGTASTDTQYF
TGTGCCAGCAGTACCGGGACGGCGAGCACAGATACGCAGTATTTT
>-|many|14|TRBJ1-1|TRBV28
CASRNFSRATEAFF
TGTGCCAGCAGAAACTTTTCTCGTGCCACTGAAGCTTTCTTT
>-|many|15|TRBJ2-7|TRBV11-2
CASSLEVSPYYEQYF
TGTGCCAGCAGCTTAGAAGTTAGTCCGTACTACGAGCAGTACTTC
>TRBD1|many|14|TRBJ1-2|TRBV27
CASSLGRGRYGYTF
TGTGCCAGCAGTTTAGGCAGGGGGAGATATGGCTACACCTTC
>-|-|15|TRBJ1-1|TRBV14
CASSQDNGQHTEAFF
TGTGCCAGCAGCCAAGATAACGGACAGCACACTGAAGCTTTCTTT
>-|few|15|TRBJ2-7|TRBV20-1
CSARDLAGPSYEQYF
TGCAGTGCTAGAGATTTGGCGGGACCTTCCTACGAGCAGTACTTC
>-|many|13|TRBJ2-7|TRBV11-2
CASSLAPGNEQYF
TGTGCCAGCAGCTTAGCCCCTGGGAACGAGCAGTACTTC
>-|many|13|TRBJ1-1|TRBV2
CASCLGGLTEAFF
TGTGCCAGCTGCCTCGGGGGGCTCACTGAAGCTTTCTTT
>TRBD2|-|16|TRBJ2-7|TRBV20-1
CSARSGTSGNSYEQYF
TGCAGTGCTAGATCCGGGACTAGCGGGAACTCCTACGAGCAGTACTTC
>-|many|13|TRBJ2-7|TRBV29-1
CSASQGGRDEQYF
TGCAGCGCATCTCAGGGGGGACGCGACGAGCAGTACTTC
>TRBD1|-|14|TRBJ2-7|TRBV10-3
CAISKGTGSYEQYF
TGTGCCATCAGCAAAGGGACAGGATCCTACGAGCAGTACTTC
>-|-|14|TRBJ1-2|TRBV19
CASKTGPPNYGYTF
TGTGCCAGTAAGACAGGACCTCCTAACTATGGCTACACCTTC
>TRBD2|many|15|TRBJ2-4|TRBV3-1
CASSPRTSGRGGIYF
TGTGCCAGCAGCCCCCGGACTAGCGGGAGGGGAGGTATATACTTC
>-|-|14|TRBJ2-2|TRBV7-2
CASAGGPYTGELFF
TGTGCCAGCGCCGGAGGTCCCTACACCGGGGAGCTGTTTTTT
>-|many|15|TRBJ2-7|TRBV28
CASSDPGTNFYEQYF
TGTGCCAGCAGTGACCCCGGGACAAACTTTTACGAGCAGTACTTC
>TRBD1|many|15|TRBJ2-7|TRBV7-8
CASSLGRDRLYEQYF
TGTGCCAGCAGCCTCGGCCGGGACAGGCTATACGAGCAGTACTTC
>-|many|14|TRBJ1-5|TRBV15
CATSRGRTNQPQHF
TGTGCCACCAGCAGAGGCAGGACCAATCAGCCCCAGCATTTT
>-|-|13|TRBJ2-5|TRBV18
CASSPGHQETQYF
TGTGCCAGCTCCCCCGGGCACCAAGAGACCCAGTACTTC
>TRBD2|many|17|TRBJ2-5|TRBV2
CASSEWSAGTRDGTQYF
TGTGCCAGCAGTGAATGGAGCGCCGGGACTAGGGATGGGACCCAGTACTTC
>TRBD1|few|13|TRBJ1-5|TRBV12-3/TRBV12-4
CASSTGGIQPQHF
TGTGCCAGCAGTACAGGGGGTATTCAGCCCCAGCATTTT